This T cell receptor beta chain was sequenced in a study of T cell responses to AZD1222 COVID-19 vaccine (dated by TCRdb to 2020 to 2023). About the full investigation: AZD1222 recipients whose second dose came at about 4 weeks and those whose second dose came at about 12 weeks were combined into one group, since spike-specific TCR depth and breadth did not differ between the two schedules. TCR sequencing covered approximately 230 trial participants: 200 to 210 given two doses of AZD1222 and about 26 given two doses of MenACWY control vaccine. Trial participants were enrolled into age subgroups of 18-55, 56-69 and 70-plus years, which contained approximately 150, 28 and 58 TCR-sequenced participants, respectively. Beyond this particular receptor, the publication reports: After two AZD1222 doses, spike-specific TCR breadth and depth were significantly higher than at day 0 and than in MenACWY recipients. Only a handful of AZD1222 recipients were SARS-CoV-2 seropositive at baseline, limiting conclusions about previously exposed vaccinees. No day 14 peak-response samples were available, so repertoires were characterized only after the peak T cell response. The 56-69-year group was small, and its depth increase did not reach significance, likely because of low power. Epitopes outside the regions mutated in the B.1.351 and B.1.1.7 variants were reportedly recognized by nearly half of the unique spike-specific TCRs. Most participants were white British and females outnumbered males, and the authors suggested that clonal diversity may have been underestimated. The vaccine-associated CD4 TCRs covered the entire spike protein, and the dominant responses fell in regions 160-218 and 743-854.

The CDR3 regions of human TCRbeta chains were subjected to immunosequencing. As for the authors' bioinformatics: Repertoire TCRs were checked for matches against a reference library of SARS-CoV-2-specific TCRs that had been generated using the MIRA antigen-specificity platform. Breadth meant the fraction of unique TCRs that were SARS-CoV-2-associated, whereas depth meant the fraction of total T cells that were SARS-CoV-2-associated. Using the MIRA data, every spike-specific TCR was mapped to the spike region that the TCR reacted to and assigned to either a CD4 or a CD8 class. Log10-transformed breadth and depth values were compared by one-way ANOVA with Sidak's multiple comparisons tests. TCRdb carries this immuneACCESS record with in-frame sequences only. Its versions omit some clonotypes, under half of them owing to an unresolved V gene in the studies checked, with the rest unexplained. V and J calls and clone size follow that table, whereas D and trimming were derived from the DNA. Here the sample has about 170,000 clones; around 91% occur a single time. The top ten clonotypes cover 6.5% to 7% of the sample.

What the time point label conveys for this sample: baseline before first vaccination. Vaccinee samples came from UK trials COV001 and COV002, including a single-blind randomized controlled phase 2/3 trial of AZD1222 (ChAdOx1 nCoV-19) in healthy adults. For TCRbeta chain sequencing, PBMC samples from trial participants were taken at day 0 and at day 28 after the second dose. Worth noting for this clone: The clone's antigen remains unknown. Per-base quality was not reported, and no clone a single base away is much larger than it.

The CDR3 goes from the cysteine to the phenylalanine over 16 residues. CDR3 DNA only is kept here, 48 bases in frame from base 1. The germline V gene (reference sequence) yields LGHDT for CDR1 and YNNKEL for CDR2. Unmatched junction bases come to 7, with V trimmed by 3 bases and J by 4 bases. The sequenced sample was peripheral blood, obtained on day 0 of AZD1222 vaccination. The clonotype was recovered from an adult in good health. The chain is encoded by TRBV3-1 (or the pseudogene TRBV3-2) joined to TRBJ2-5; 11 nucleotides in the junction match TRBD1. The CDR3 has the sequence CASSQPGTGGTETQYF. The DNA sequence is given as TGTGCCAGCAGCCAGCCCGGGACAGGGGGTACAGAGACCCAGTACTTC.